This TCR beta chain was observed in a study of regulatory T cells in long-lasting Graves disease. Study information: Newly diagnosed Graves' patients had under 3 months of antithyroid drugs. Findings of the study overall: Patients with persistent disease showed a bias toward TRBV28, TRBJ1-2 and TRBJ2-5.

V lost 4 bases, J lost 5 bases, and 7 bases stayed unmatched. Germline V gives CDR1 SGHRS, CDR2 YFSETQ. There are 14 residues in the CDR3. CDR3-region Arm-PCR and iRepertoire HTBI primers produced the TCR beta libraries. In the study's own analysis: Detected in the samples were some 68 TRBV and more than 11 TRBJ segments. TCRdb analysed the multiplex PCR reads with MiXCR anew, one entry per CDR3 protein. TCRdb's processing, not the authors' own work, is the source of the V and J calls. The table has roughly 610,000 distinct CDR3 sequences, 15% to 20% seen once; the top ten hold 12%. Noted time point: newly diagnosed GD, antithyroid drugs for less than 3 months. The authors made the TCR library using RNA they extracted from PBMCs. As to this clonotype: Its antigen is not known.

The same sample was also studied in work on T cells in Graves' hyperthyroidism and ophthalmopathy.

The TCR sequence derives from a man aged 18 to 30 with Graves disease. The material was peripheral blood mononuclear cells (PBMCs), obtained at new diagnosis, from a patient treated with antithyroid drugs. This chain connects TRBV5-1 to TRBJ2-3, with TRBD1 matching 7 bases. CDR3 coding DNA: TGCGCCAGCAGCCACGGACAGGCCGGAGATACGCAGTATTTT. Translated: CASSHGQAGDTQYF.